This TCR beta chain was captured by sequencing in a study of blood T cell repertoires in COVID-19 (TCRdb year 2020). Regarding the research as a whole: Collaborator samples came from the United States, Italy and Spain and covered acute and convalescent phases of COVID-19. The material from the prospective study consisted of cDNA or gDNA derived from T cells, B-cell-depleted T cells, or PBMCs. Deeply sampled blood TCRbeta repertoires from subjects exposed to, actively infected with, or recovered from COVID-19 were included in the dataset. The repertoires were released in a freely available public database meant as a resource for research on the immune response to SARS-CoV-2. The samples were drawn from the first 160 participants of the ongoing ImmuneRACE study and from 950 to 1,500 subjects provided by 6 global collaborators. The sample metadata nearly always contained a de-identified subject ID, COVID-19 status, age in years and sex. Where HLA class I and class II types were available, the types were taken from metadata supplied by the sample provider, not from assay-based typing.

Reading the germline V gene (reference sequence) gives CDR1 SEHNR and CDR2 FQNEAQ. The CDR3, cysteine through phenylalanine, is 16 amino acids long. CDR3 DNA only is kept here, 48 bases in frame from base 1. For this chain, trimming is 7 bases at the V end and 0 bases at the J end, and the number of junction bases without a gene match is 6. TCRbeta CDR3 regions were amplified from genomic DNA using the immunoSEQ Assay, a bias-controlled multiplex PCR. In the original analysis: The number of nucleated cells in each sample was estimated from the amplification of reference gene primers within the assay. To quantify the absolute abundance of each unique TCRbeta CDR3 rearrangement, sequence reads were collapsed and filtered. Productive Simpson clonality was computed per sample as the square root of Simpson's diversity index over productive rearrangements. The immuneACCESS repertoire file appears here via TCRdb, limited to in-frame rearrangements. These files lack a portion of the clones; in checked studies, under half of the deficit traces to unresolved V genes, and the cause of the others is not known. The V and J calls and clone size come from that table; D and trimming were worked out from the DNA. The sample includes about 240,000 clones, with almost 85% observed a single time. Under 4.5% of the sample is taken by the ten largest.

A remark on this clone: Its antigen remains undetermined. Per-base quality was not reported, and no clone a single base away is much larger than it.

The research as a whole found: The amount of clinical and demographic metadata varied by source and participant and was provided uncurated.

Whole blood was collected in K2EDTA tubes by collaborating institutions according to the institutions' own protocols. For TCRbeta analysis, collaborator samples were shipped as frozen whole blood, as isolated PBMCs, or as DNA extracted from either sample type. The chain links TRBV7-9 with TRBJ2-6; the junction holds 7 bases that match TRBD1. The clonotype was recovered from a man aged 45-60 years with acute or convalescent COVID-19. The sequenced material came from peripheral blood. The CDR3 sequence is CASKWDSHSGANVLTF. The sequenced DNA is TGTGCCAGCAAATGGGACAGCCACTCTGGGGCCAACGTCCTGACTTTC.